This TCR beta chain was sequenced for a study of cytomegalovirus exposure and HLA in healthy donors. Study in general: Among about 190 million T cells, an earlier analysis found roughly 120 million unique TCR beta sequences. General observations from the study: A few of the chains that were CMV-associated were confirmed in vitro to be specific for CMV antigens. In a later analysis, TCR beta V- and J-gene trimming showed a link to a missense DCLRE1C variant.

PCR primers comprised 60 Vbeta and 13 Jbeta primers. Assay: immunoSEQ multiplex PCR; the TCRdb copy retains only in-frame clones and omits some. The data contain fewer than 200,000 clones, 76% of them singletons. To note about this clone: Its antigen remains unknown.

Sequencing was performed on PBMCs. The receptor was derived from a female donor in good health and CMV-seronegative.

The CDR3: CASTPGQGYQPQHF. As DNA, the CDR3 is TGTGCCAGCACCCCGGGTCAGGGCTATCAGCCCCAGCATTTT. This chain connects TRBV7-2 to TRBJ1-5; D possibly corresponds to TRBD1 (5 bases). V gave up 7 bases and J gave up 5 bases, with 15 bases separating them. The CDR3 runs 14 residues. From germline, CDR1 is SGHTA and CDR2 FQGNSA.